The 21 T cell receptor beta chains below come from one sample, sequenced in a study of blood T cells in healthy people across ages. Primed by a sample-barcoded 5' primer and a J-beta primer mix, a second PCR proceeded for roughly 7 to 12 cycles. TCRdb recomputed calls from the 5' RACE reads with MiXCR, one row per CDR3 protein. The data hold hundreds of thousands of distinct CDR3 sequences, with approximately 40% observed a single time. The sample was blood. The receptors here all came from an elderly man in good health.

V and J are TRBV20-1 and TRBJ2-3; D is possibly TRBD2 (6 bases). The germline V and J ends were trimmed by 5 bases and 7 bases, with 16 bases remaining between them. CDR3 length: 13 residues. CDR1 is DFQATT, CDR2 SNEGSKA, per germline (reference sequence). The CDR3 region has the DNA TGCAGTGCTGAGACTAGTGACCCACATACGCAGTATTTT. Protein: CSAETSDPHTQYF.

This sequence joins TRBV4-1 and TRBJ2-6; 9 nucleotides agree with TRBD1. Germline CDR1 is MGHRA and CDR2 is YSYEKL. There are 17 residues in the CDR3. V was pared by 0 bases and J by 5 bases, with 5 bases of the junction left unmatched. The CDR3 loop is CASSQEGQGFWANVLTF. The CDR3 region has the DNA TGCGCCAGCAGCCAAGAGGGACAGGGTTTCTGGGCCAACGTCCTGACTTTC.

In DNA, the CDR3 is TGCGCCAGCAGCTTGGGAGGTCAGACAGCTGAAGCTTTCTTT. Its translation is CASSLGGQTAEAFF. The genes are TRBV5-1 and TRBJ1-1; a possible D gene is TRBD1 (5 bases). Germline V gives CDR1 SGHRS, CDR2 YFSETQ. V lost 0 bases and J lost 6, with 12 bases in between. The CDR3 covers 14 residues.

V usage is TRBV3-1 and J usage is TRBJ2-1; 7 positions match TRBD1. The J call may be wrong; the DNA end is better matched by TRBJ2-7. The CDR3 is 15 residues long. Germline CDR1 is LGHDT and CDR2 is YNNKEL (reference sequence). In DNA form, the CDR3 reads TGTGCCAGCAGCCCACGACAGGGATTCCACAATGAGCAGTACTTC. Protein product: CASSPRQGFHNEQYF.

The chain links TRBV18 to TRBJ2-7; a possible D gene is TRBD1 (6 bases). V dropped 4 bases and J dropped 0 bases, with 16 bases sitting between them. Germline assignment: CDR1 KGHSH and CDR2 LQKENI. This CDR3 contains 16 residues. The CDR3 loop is CASSRERTESSYEQYF. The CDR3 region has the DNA TGTGCCAGCTCACGCGAACGGACAGAGAGCTCCTACGAGCAGTACTTC.

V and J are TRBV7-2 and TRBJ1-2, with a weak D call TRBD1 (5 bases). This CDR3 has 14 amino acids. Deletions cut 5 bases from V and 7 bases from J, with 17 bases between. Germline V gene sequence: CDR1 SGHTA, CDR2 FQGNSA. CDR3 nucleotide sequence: TGTGCCAGCAGCCCCCGTGGGGGATCGAGTGGCTACACCTTC. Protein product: CASSPRGGSSGYTF.

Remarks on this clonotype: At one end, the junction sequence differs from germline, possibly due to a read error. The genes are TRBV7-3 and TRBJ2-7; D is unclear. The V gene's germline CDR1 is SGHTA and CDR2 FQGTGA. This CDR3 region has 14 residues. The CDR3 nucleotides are TGTGTCAGCAGCCCGGGTAGTAGCTCCGACGAGCAGTACTTC. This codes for CVSSPGSSSDEQYF.

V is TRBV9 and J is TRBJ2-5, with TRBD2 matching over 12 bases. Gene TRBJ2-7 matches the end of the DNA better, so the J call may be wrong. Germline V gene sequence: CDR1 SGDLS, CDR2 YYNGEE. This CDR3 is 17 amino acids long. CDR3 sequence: CASSVVARTSGTYEQYF. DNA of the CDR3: TGTGCCAGCAGCGTGGTAGCCCGGACTAGCGGGACCTACGAGCAGTACTTC.

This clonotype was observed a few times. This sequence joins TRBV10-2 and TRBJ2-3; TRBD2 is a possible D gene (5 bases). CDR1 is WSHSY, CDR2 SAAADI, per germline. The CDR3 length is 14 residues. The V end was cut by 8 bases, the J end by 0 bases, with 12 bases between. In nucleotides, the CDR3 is TGCGCCAGCCGGAGCGGACTTAGCACAGATACGCAGTATTTT. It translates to CASRSGLSTDTQYF.

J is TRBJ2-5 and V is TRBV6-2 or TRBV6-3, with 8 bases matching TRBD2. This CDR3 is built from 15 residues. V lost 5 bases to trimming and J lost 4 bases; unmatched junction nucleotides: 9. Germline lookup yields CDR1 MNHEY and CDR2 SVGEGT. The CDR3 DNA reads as TGTGCCAGCAGTACCCAGCGGGAGTCCCCAGAGACCCAGTACTTC. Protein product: CASSTQRESPETQYF.

This chain's CDR3 is CAGHSGTSNNEQFF. CDR3 bases: TGTGCCGGCCATAGCGGGACCTCAAACAATGAGCAGTTCTTC. The J gene is TRBJ2-1, the V gene TRBV6-2 or TRBV6-3, with TRBD2 matching over 8 bases. The ends lost 11 bases at V and 5 bases at J; junction bases unmatched: 11. The CDR3 is 14 residues long. Germline V CDR1 and CDR2: MNHEY, SVGEGT.

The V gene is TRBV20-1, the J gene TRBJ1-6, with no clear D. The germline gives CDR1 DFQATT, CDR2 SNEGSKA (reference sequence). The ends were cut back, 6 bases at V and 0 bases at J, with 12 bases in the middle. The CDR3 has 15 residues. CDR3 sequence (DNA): TGCAGTGCCGGGCAGGCCGCCTCCTATAATTCACCCCTCCACTTT. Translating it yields CSAGQAASYNSPLHF.

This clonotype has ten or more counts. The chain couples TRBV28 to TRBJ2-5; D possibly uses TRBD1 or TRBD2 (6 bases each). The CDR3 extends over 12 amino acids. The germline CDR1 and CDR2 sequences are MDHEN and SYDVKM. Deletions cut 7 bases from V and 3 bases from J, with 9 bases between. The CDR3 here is CASKRGEETQYF. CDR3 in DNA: TGTGCCAGCAAAAGGGGGGAAGAGACCCAGTACTTC.

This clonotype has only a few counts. This CDR3 is CASSLPGTATSTQYF. For the CDR3, the DNA is TGTGCCAGCAGTTTACCGGGGACAGCGACTTCGACCCAGTACTTC. The V call is TRBV28, the J call TRBJ2-7; 7 nucleotides align to TRBD1. The DNA end favors TRBJ2-5, so the J call may be wrong. The CDR3 loop spans 15 amino acids. The germline V gene encodes CDR1 MDHEN and CDR2 SYDVKM.

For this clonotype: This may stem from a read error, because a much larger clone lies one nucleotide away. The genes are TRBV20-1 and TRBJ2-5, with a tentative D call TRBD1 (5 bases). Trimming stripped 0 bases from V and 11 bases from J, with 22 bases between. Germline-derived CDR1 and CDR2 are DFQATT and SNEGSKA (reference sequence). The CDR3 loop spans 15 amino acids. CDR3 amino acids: CSAREGADPYNEQYF. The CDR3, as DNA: TGCAGTGCTAGAGAAGGGGCCGACCCCTACAATGAGCAGTACTTC.

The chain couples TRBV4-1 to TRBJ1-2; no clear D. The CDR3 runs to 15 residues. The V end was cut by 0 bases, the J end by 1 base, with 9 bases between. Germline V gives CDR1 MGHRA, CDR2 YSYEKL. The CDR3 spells CASSQDQRVNYGYTF. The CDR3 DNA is TGCGCCAGCAGCCAAGATCAGCGCGTTAACTATGGCTACACCTTC.

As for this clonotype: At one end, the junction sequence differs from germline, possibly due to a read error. CDR3 residues: CASGLGPRGLNQPQHF. In DNA form, the CDR3 reads TGTGCCAGCGGCTTAGGACCCCGGGGCTTAAATCAGCCCCAGCATTTT. The chain couples TRBV7-2 to TRBJ1-5, with D possibly matching TRBD1 (5 bases). The CDR3 covers 16 residues. Germline lookup yields CDR1 SGHTA and CDR2 FQGNSA. The variable domain in full, with the rest retrieved from reference TRBV7-2 and TRBJ1-5, is GAGVSQSPSNKVTEKGKDVELRCDPISGHTALYWYRQSLGQGLEFLIYFQGNSAPDKSGLPSDRFSAERTGGSVSTLTIQRTQQEDSAVYLCASGLGPRGLNQPQHFGDGTRLSIL.

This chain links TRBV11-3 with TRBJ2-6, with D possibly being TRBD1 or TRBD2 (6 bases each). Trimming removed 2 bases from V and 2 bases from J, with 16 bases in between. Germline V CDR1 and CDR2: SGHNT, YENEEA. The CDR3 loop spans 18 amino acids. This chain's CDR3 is CASSLWDIPGAGANVLTF. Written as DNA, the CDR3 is TGTGCCAGCAGCTTATGGGACATCCCGGGGGCTGGGGCCAACGTCCTGACTTTC.

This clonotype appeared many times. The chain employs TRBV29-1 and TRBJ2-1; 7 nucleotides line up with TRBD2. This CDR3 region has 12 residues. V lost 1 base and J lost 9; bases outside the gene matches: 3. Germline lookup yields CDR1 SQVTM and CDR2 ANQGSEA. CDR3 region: CSVEVGTTEQFF. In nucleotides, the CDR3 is TGCAGCGTTGAAGTCGGGACTACTGAGCAGTTCTTC.

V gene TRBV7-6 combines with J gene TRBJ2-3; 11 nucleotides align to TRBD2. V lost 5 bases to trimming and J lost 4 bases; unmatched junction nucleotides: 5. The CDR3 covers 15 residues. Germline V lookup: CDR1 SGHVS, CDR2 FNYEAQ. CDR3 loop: CASSRGLAGPDTQYF. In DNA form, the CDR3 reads TGTGCCAGCAGCCGCGGACTAGCGGGCCCAGATACGCAGTATTTT.

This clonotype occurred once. The CDR3 DNA reads TGTGCCAGCAGTAACCCCCGGGACCGCTACAATGAGCAGTACTTC. Amino acids: CASSNPRDRYNEQYF. This sequence joins TRBV6-5 and TRBJ2-1; tentatively, D is TRBD1 or TRBD2 (5 bases each). The J call may be in error: the DNA end matches TRBJ2-7 better. The germline V gene encodes CDR1 MNHEY and CDR2 SVGAGI. The CDR3 totals 15 residues.